This TCR beta chain was sequenced in a study of T cells in Graves' hyperthyroidism and ophthalmopathy. Study-level findings and limits: Ophthalmopathy was told apart from stable hyperthyroidism by a 13 V-J model. Blood samples included most of the expanded thyroid clonotypes exceeding 0.001.

This clonotype has a count of ten or more. As yet, its antigen is unknown. TCR beta CDR3 regions were amplified from RNA. Using the HTBI primer set, a first-round RT-PCR was run on the TCR CDR3. MiXCR was run by TCRdb on the multiplex PCR reads, yielding one entry per CDR3 protein. The sample contains some 570,000 distinct CDR3 sequences, over 15% of which appear only once. The CDR3 runs 15 residues. Germline assignment: CDR1 SGHRS and CDR2 YFSETQ. V shed 3 bases, J shed 8 bases, and the junction held 11 bases outside the gene matches. Any patient presenting with uncontrolled infection, other autoimmune disease, pregnancy or lactation was left out. The authors took PBMCs from roughly 9.7 ml fresh peripheral blood.

The sequence was obtained from a woman aged 18-29 years with Graves' ophthalmopathy. The sample comprised blood. The chain couples TRBV5-1 to TRBJ2-4; 7 bases line up with TRBD1. CDR3: CASSSTFSTGDIQYF. The CDR3 nucleotides read TGCGCCAGCAGCTCAACTTTTTCAACAGGGGACATTCAGTACTTC.